This T cell receptor beta chain stems from a study of T cells expressing NK-cell markers. At the level of the study: Sorted T-cell subsets CD3+CD56+NKG2C+, CD3+CD56+NKG2C- and CD3+CD56-NKG2C+ were TCR beta-sequenced. Study results and caveats: In several donors, these clonotypes also led the CD3+CD56-NKG2C+ fraction. HCMV specificity was not established for the expanded NKG2C+ T cell clones. The contribution of dominant NKG2C+ clonotypes to CD8+ T cells in a handful of donors was about 1.0-7.5%.

Germline assignment: CDR1 DFQATT and CDR2 SNEGSKA (reference sequence). The CDR3 is 12 amino acids. Reprocessing the 5' RACE reads, TCRdb reports a single entry for every CDR3 protein and omits DNA. The sample table includes 500,000 to 600,000 distinct CDR3 sequences. In the case of this clonotype: Its antigen is unidentified.

The sample taken for sequencing was blood T cells: a sorted CD56 or NKG2C T cell subset, CD4+ or CD8+ T cells, or bulk PBMC T cells (not recorded which). The gene calls are TRBV20-1 and TRBJ2-3. The TCR was taken from a man aged 18 to 30 in good health. The CDR3 loop is CSPRPDTDTQYF.